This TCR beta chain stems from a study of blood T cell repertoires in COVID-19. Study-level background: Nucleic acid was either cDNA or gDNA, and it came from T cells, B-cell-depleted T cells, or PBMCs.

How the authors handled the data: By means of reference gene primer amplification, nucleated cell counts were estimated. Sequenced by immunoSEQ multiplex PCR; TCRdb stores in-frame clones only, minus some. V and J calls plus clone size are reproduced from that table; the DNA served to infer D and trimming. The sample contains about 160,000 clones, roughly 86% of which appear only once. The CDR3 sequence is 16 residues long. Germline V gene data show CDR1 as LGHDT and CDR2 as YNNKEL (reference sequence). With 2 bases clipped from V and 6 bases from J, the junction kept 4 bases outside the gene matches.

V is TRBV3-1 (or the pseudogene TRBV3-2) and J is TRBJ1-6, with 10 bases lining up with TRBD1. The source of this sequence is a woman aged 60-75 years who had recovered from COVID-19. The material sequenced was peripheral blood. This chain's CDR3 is CASSQLRDRGNSPLHF. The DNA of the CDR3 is TGTGCCAGCAGCCAACTCCGGGACAGGGGTAATTCACCCCTCCACTTT.